This TCR beta chain comes out of a study of cytomegalovirus exposure and HLA in healthy donors. Study observations and caveats: Within an earlier analysis, most TCR beta V segments proved productive either about 90% or about 30% of the time.

In the PCR, 60 Vbeta and 13 Jbeta primers were used. Some clones are missing from TCRdb's copy, which holds only in-frame ones; the method was immunoSEQ multiplex PCR. The repertoire holds 150,000 to 200,000 clones, over 70% seen once, with around 3.1% in the top ten. Remarks on this clone: Antigen unknown.

At collection, donors were nominally healthy, but unrecorded immune exposures were probable. CDR1 and CDR2 (germline): SSHAT, FNYEAQ (reference sequence). CDR3 length: 18 amino acids. The V segment lost 1 base and the J segment 0 bases; nucleotides outside the gene matches: 7. The sequence came from a female donor in good health and CMV-seronegative. The chain couples TRBV7-7 to TRBJ2-5; 11 bases are a match to TRBD2. Sequencing input: PBMCs. This CDR3 is CASSLVLAGGQYQETQYF. CDR3 in DNA: TGTGCCAGCAGCTTAGTCCTAGCGGGGGGCCAGTACCAAGAGACCCAGTACTTC. Full variable domain (remainder filled in from reference TRBV7-7 and TRBJ2-5): GAGVSQSPRYKVTKRGQDVTLRCDPISSHATLYWYQQALGQGPEFLTYFNYEAQPDKSGLPSDRFSAERPEGSISTLTIQRTEQRDSAMYRCASSLVLAGGQYQETQYFGPGTRLLVL.